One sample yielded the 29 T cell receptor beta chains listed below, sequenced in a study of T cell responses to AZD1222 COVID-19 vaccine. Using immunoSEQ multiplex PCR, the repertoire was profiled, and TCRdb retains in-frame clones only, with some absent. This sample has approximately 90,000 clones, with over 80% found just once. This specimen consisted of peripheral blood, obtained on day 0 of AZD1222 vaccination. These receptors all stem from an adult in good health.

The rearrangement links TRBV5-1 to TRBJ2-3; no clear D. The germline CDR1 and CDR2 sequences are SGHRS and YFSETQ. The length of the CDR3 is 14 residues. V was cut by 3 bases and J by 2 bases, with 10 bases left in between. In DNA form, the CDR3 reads TGCGCCAGCAGCTCGACAAATCCCACAGATACGCAGTATTTT. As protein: CASSSTNPTDTQYF.

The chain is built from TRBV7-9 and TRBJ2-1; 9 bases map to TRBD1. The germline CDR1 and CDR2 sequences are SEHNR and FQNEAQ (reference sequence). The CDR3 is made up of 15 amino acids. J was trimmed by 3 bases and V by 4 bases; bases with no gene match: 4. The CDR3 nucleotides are TGTGCCAGCAGCTCTCCGGGACAGGGCTACAATGAGCAGTTCTTC. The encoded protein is CASSSPGQGYNEQFF.

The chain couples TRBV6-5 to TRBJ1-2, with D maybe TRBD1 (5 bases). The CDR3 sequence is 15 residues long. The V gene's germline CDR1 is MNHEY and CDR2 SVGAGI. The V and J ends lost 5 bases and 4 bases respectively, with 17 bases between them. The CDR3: CASSTTGRPIYGYTF. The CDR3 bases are TGTGCCAGCAGTACTACGGGACGGCCGATCTATGGCTACACCTTC.

The CDR3 DNA reads TGTGCCAGCAGCGAACGGACTAGCGCCATCCCCGATACGCAGTATTTT. It translates to CASSERTSAIPDTQYF. The J gene is TRBJ2-3, the V gene TRBV7-6, with 9 bases that match TRBD2. The J segment lost 6 bases and the V segment lost 5 bases, leaving 12 bases of the junction unmatched. Germline lookup yields CDR1 SGHVS and CDR2 FNYEAQ. This CDR3 comprises 16 residues.

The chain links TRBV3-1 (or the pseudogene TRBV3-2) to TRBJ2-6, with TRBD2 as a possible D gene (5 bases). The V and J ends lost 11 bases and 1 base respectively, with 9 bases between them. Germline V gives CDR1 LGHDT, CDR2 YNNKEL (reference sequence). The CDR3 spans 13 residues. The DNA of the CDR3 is TGTGCCGCCGGGGTTTCTGGGGCCAACGTCCTGACTTTC. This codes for CAAGVSGANVLTF.

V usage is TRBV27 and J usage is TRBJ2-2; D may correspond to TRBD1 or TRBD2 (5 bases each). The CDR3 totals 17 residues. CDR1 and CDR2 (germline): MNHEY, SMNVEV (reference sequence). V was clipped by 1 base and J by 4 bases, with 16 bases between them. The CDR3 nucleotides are TGTGCCAGCAGTTTATTTGGGGGATTGCCGCCCACCGGGGAGCTGTTTTTT. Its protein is CASSLFGGLPPTGELFF.

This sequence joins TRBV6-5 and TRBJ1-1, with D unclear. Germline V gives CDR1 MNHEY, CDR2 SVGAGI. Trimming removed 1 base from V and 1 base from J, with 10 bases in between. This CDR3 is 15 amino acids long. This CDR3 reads CASSYYGRRNTEAFF. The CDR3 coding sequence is TGTGCCAGCAGTTACTACGGGAGGCGGAACACTGAAGCTTTCTTT.

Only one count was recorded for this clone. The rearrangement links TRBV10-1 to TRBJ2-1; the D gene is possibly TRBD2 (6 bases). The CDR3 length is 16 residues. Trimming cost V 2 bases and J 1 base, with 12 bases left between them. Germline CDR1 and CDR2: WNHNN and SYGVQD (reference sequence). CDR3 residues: CASSERVGRSYNEQFF. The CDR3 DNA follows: TGCGCCAGCAGTGAGCGGGTCGGGAGATCCTACAATGAGCAGTTCTTC.

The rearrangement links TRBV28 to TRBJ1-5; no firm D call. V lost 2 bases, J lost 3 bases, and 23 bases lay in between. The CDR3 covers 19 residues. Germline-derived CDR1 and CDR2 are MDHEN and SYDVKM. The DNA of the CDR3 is TGTGCCAGCAGTTTACGGCCCTTAAGTAGGGCGACAAACAATCAGCCCCAGCATTTT. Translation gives CASSLRPLSRATNNQPQHF.

The CDR3 DNA is TGTGCCATCAGTGAACAGGGGGCCTACGAGCAGTACTTC. As protein: CAISEQGAYEQYF. V usage is TRBV10-3 and J usage is TRBJ2-7; 8 nucleotides match TRBD1. The length of the CDR3 is 13 residues. Unmatched junction bases numbered 0, after V lost 3 bases and J lost 2 bases. The germline gives CDR1 ENHRY, CDR2 SYGVKD.

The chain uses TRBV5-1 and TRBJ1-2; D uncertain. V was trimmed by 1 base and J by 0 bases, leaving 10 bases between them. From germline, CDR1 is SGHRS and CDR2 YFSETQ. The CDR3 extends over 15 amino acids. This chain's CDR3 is CASSLSQEPNYGYTF. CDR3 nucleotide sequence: TGCGCCAGCAGCTTGAGTCAGGAACCTAACTATGGCTACACCTTC.

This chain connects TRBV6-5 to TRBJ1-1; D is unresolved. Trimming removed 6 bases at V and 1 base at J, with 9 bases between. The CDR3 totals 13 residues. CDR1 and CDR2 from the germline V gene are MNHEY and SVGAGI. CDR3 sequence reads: CASSLRPNTEAFF. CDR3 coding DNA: TGTGCCAGCAGCCTCCGCCCGAACACTGAAGCTTTCTTT.

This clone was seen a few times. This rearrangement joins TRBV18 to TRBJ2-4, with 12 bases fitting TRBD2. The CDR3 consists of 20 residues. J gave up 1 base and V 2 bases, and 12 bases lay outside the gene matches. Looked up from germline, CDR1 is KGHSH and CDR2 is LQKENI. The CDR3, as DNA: TGTGCCAGCTCACCAAGGGCTAGCGGGAGGGCCATGGAGGCCAAAAACATTCAGTACTTC. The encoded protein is CASSPRASGRAMEAKNIQYF.

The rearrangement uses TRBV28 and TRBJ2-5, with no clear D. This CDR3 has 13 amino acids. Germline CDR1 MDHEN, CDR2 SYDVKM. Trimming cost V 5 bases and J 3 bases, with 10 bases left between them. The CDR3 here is CASSRVAEETQYF. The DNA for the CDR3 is TGTGCCAGCAGTAGGGTCGCGGAAGAGACCCAGTACTTC.

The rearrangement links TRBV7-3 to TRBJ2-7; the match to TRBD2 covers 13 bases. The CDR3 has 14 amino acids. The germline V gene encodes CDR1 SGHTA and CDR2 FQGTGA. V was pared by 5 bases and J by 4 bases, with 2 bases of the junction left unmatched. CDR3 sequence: CASSPTSGGYEQYF. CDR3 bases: TGTGCCAGCAGCCCGACTAGCGGGGGGTACGAGCAGTACTTC.

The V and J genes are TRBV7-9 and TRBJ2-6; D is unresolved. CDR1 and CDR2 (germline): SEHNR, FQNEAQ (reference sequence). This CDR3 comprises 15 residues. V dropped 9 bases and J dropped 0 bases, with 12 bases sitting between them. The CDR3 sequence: CASRQGHSGANVLTF. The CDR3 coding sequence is TGTGCCAGTCGACAAGGCCACTCTGGGGCCAACGTCCTGACTTTC.

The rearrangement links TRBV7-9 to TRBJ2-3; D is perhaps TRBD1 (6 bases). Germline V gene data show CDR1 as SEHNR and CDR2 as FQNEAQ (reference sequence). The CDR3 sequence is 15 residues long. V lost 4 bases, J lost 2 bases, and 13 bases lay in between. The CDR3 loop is CASSSPGQHTDTQYF. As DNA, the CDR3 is TGTGCCAGCAGCTCCCCCGGACAGCACACAGATACGCAGTATTTT. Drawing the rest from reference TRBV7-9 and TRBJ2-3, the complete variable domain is DTGVSQNPRHKITKRGQNVTFRCDPISEHNRLYWYRQTLGQGPEFLTYFQNEAQLEKSRLLSDRFSAERPKGSFSTLEIQRTEQGDSAMYLCASSSPGQHTDTQYFGPGTRLTVL.

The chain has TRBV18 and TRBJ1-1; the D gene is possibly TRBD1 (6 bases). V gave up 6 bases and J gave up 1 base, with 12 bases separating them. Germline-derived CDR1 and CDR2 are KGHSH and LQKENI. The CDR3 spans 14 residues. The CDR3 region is CASSQTDRNTEAFF. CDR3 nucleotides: TGTGCCAGCTCCCAGACGGACAGGAACACTGAAGCTTTCTTT.

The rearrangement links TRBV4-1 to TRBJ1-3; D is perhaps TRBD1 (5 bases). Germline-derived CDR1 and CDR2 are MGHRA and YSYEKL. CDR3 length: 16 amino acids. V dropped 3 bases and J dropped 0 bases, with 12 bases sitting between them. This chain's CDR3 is CASSHQDSLSGNTIYF. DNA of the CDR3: TGCGCCAGCAGCCACCAAGACAGCCTCTCTGGAAACACCATATATTTT.

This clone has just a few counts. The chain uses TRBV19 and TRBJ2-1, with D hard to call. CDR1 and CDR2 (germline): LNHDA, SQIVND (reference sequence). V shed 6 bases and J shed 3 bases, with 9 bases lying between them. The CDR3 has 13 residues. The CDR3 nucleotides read TGTGCCAGTAGCGGCGCTCGCTACAATGAGCAGTTCTTC. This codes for CASSGARYNEQFF.

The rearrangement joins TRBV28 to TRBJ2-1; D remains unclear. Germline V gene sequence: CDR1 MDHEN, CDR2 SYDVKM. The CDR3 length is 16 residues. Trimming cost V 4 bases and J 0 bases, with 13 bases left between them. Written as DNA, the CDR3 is TGTGCCAGCAGTTCCCCCCAGCCAGACTCCTACAATGAGCAGTTCTTC. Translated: CASSSPQPDSYNEQFF.

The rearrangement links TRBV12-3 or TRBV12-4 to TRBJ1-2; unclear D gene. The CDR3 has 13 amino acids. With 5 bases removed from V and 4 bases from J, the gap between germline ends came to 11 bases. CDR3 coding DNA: TGTGCCAGCAGTCTCCAACACCTCTATGGCTACACCTTC. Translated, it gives CASSLQHLYGYTF.

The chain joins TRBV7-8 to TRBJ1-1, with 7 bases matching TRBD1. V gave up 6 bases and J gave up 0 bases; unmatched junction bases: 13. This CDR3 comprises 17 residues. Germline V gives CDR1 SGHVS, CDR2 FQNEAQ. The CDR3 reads CASRPGTANFMNTEAFF. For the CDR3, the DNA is TGTGCCAGCAGACCGGGGACAGCGAATTTCATGAACACTGAAGCTTTCTTT.

The CDR3 loop reads CASSVDGTHKREQFF. As DNA, the CDR3 is TGTGCCAGCAGCGTAGATGGGACCCACAAACGCGAGCAGTTCTTC. The chain combines TRBV9 with TRBJ2-1, with D possibly being TRBD1 or TRBD2 (5 bases each). In germline, CDR1 is SGDLS, CDR2 YYNGEE. V was clipped by 0 bases and J by 10 bases, with 17 bases between them. The CDR3 is 15 residues long.

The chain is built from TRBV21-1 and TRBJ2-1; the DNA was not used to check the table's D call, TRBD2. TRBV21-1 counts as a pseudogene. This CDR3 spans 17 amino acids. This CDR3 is CASSKPAKPSSYNEQFF. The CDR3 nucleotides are TGTGCCAGCAGCAAACCCGCGAAGCCGAGCTCCTACAATGAGCAGTTCTTC.

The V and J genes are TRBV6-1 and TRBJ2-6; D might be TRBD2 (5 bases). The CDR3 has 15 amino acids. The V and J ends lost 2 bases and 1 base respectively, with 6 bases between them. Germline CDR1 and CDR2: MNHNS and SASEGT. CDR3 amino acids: CASSEPGSGANVLTF. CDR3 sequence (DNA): TGTGCCAGCAGTGAACCGGGGTCTGGGGCCAACGTCCTGACTTTC.

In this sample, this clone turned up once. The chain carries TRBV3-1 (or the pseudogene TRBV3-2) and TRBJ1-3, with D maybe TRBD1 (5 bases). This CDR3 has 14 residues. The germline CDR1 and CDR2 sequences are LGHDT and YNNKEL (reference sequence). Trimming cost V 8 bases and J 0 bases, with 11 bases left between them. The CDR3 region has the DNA TGTGCCAGCTGGGGGACGGACTCTGGAAACACCATATATTTT. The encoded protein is CASWGTDSGNTIYF.

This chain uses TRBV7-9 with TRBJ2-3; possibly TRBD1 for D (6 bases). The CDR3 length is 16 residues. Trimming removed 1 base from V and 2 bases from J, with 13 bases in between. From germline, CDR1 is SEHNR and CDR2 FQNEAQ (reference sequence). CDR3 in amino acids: CASSLGTASHTDTQYF. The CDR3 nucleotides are TGTGCCAGCAGCTTAGGGACAGCTTCCCACACAGATACGCAGTATTTT.

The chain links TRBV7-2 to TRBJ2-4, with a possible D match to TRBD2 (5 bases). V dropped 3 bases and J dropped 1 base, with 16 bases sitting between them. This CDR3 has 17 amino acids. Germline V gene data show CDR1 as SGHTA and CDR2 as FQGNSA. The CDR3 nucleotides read TGTGCCAGCAGCTTCAGACGTCGCGGAGGTGCCAAAAACATTCAGTACTTC. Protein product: CASSFRRRGGAKNIQYF.